These T cell receptor beta chains were read from a single sample in a study of cytomegalovirus exposure and HLA in healthy donors. The table came from immunoSEQ multiplex PCR; TCRdb's copy has only in-frame clones and leaves some out. Altogether approximately 170,000 clones are present, over 70% being singletons, with the ten largest covering 7%. What was sequenced was PBMCs. These receptors came from a woman aged 35 to 49 in good health and CMV-seropositive. Each CDR3 is given with its conserved first and last residue. A D gene is named only where the DNA matches it firmly. Some rows mark clone size as missing; the rest say once, few, many or name a class of expanded clone.

d_gene,j_gene,abundance,v_gene,CDR3nt,CDR3aa
TRBD1,TRBJ1-2,few,TRBV5-1,TGCGCCAGCAGCTTGGGACAGGGAGGAGGCTACACCTTC,CASSLGQGGGYTF
NA,TRBJ2-2,NA,TRBV14,TGTGCCAGCAGCCAATCGGGGTCCACCGGGGAGCTGTTTTTT,CASSQSGSTGELFF
NA,TRBJ2-3,once,TRBV19,TGTGCCAGTAGTCCGACAGTGGACGATACGCAGTATTTT,CASSPTVDDTQYF
TRBD1,TRBJ1-6,NA,TRBV30,TGTGCCTGGAGTGACCCCCGGGACAGGCTTTCACCCCTCCACTTT,CAWSDPRDRLSPLHF
NA,TRBJ2-7,NA,TRBV2,TGTGCCAGCAGGGCATTTACCCCCTACGAGCAGTACTTC,CASRAFTPYEQYF
TRBD2,TRBJ2-1,NA,TRBV11-2,TGTGCCAGCAGCTTGTCAATTAGCGGGGGGGCAGGAGGGAATGAGCAGTTCTTC,CASSLSISGGAGGNEQFF
NA,TRBJ1-1,NA,TRBV19,TGTGCCAGTAGTATAGGGGCTACTACTGAAGCTTTCTTT,CASSIGATTEAFF
NA,TRBJ1-1,once,TRBV27,TGTGCCAGCAGTTTAAGGAGTTCGATCGGTGGGTCGTACGCTGAAGCTTTCTTT,CASSLRSSIGGSYAEAFF
TRBD1,TRBJ1-2,NA,TRBV7-9,TGTGCCAGCAGCTCGACAGGGGACTATGGCTACACCTTC,CASSSTGDYGYTF
NA,TRBJ2-7,NA,TRBV6-1,TGTGCCAGCAACAGCCGAAGCTCCTACGAGCAGTACTTC,CASNSRSSYEQYF
TRBD1,TRBJ1-5,NA,TRBV5-6,TGTGCCAGCAGCTGGGGACAGAATCAGCCCCAGCATTTT,CASSWGQNQPQHF
TRBD1,TRBJ2-7,NA,TRBV5-1,TGCGCCAGCGGTGAACCGGGACAGTACCAAGAGCAGTACTTC,CASGEPGQYQEQYF
TRBD1,TRBJ2-2,NA,TRBV5-4,TGTGCCAGCAGCTTAGGACAGGGGGCAACCGGGGAGCTGTTTTTT,CASSLGQGATGELFF
NA,TRBJ1-4,NA,TRBV30,TGTGCCTGGAGTGCAGGGCGGGGGGATGGAGAAAAACTGTTTTTT,CAWSAGRGDGEKLFF
TRBD1,TRBJ1-5,NA,TRBV19,TGTGCCAGTAGTATAGAGGGACAGAGCAATCAGCCCCAGCATTTT,CASSIEGQSNQPQHF
TRBD1,TRBJ1-2,few,TRBV27,TGTGCCAGCAGTCCCTCCCCGACAGGGGTAGCTAACTATGGCTACACCTTC,CASSPSPTGVANYGYTF
NA,TRBJ1-6,once,TRBV28,TGTGCCAGCAGTTCCCCCGGGAGATATAATTCACCCCTCCACTTT,CASSSPGRYNSPLHF
NA,TRBJ2-7,NA,TRBV28,TGTGCCAGCAGTTTATTCCTTTACGAGCAGTACTTC,CASSLFLYEQYF
NA,TRBJ1-5,NA,TRBV27,TGTGCCAGCAGTTTACAAGGGGTACAGCCCCAGCATTTT,CASSLQGVQPQHF
NA,TRBJ1-3,NA,TRBV19,TGTGCCAGTAGTCTTATCTCTGGAAACACCATATATTTT,CASSLISGNTIYF
TRBD1,TRBJ1-2,few,TRBV27,TGTGCCAGCTCTCCGGGACAGGGGGGTGTCTATGGCTACACCTTC,CASSPGQGGVYGYTF
NA,TRBJ1-5,NA,TRBV30,TGTGCCTGGAGGGCCGGGATGGATCAGCCCCAGCATTTT,CAWRAGMDQPQHF
NA,TRBJ2-7,once,TRBV9,TGTGCCAGCAGCGTAGATTGGGGAGCCTGGCAGTACTTC,CASSVDWGAWQYF
NA,TRBJ2-3,NA,TRBV1,TGCACCAGCAGCCAAGACAGCGGTAGCATAGATACGCAGTATTTT,CTSSQDSGSIDTQYF
NA,TRBJ1-4,NA,TRBV27,TGTGCCAGCAGTTTACGGGGGGAAGAAAAACTGTTTTTT,CASSLRGEEKLFF
TRBD1,TRBJ2-7,NA,TRBV6-5,TGTGCCAGCAGAAAGACAGGGACCTACGAGCAGTACTTC,CASRKTGTYEQYF
NA,TRBJ2-7,NA,TRBV7-2,TGTGCCAGCAGCCCAGCGGTTACCGTCTCCTACGAGCAGTACTTC,CASSPAVTVSYEQYF
NA,TRBJ2-1,NA,TRBV7-9,TGTGCCAGCAGCTTACCATCCTACAATGAGCAGTTCTTC,CASSLPSYNEQFF
NA,TRBJ1-2,NA,TRBV7-2,TGTGCCAGCAGCTTAGTTGGGGGGTCCAACTATGGCTACACCTTC,CASSLVGGSNYGYTF
TRBD1,TRBJ1-4,few,TRBV30,TGTGCCTGGGGGGACAGTCGTGAAAAACTGTTTTTT,CAWGDSREKLFF
TRBD1,TRBJ2-2,few,TRBV5-4,TGTGCCAGCAGCTCAGAAGTACAGGGGTCCGGGGAGCTGTTTTTT,CASSSEVQGSGELFF
TRBD1,TRBJ2-3,NA,TRBV5-6,TGTGCCAGCGGCTCGGACAGGGCATCTAGCACAGATACGCAGTATTTT,CASGSDRASSTDTQYF
TRBD1,TRBJ1-1,NA,TRBV5-4,TGTGCCAGCAGCTCAACAGGGGAGTGGTACACTGAAGCTTTCTTT,CASSSTGEWYTEAFF
TRBD1,TRBJ1-2,once,TRBV18,TGTGCCAGCTCACCGGGGACAGGGAATGGCTACACCTTC,CASSPGTGNGYTF
NA,TRBJ1-1,few,TRBV11-2,TGTGCCAGCACCGGGGGTCAGGCTGAAGCTTTCTTT,CASTGGQAEAFF
NA,TRBJ1-1,once,TRBV5-6,TGTGCCAGCAGCTTGGTCAGGAGGACTGAAGCTTTCTTT,CASSLVRRTEAFF
NA,TRBJ1-1,NA,TRBV29-1,TGCAGCGTATCCCTCCAGGGCACTGAAGCTTTCTTT,CSVSLQGTEAFF
TRBD1,TRBJ1-4,NA,TRBV19,TGTGCCAGTAGTATCTTGGTCGGGACAGGGGTTGAAAAACTGTTTTTT,CASSILVGTGVEKLFF
NA,TRBJ1-1,NA,TRBV5-4,TGTGCCAGCAGCTCTTACACTGAAGCTTTCTTT,CASSSYTEAFF
NA,TRBJ1-2,NA,TRBV7-9,TGTGCCAGCAGCAGGGGGACGGACTATGGCTACACCTTC,CASSRGTDYGYTF
TRBD1,TRBJ2-4,NA,TRBV19,TGTGCCAGTAGTACCACAGGGGTGCGTAAAAACATTCAGTACTTC,CASSTTGVRKNIQYF
TRBD2,TRBJ2-7,NA,TRBV7-8,TGTGCCAGCAGCTTAGCACTCGGGGGGGCCGAGCAGTACTTC,CASSLALGGAEQYF
TRBD2,TRBJ2-7,NA,TRBV28,TGTGCCAGCAGTTCCCCTGCGGGGGGAACCTACGAGCAGTACTTC,CASSSPAGGTYEQYF
NA,TRBJ1-4,once,TRBV9,TGTGCCAGCAGCCCCCAGAGGGTAAATGAAAAACTGTTTTTT,CASSPQRVNEKLFF
TRBD2,TRBJ2-3,NA,TRBV18,TGTGCCAGCTCACCCCGGCCCGGGGGGGCAGATACGCAGTATTTT,CASSPRPGGADTQYF
NA,TRBJ1-3,NA,TRBV10-3,TGTGCCATCAGTGACGGGGTCTTACCTGGAAACACCATATATTTT,CAISDGVLPGNTIYF
TRBD2,TRBJ2-5,NA,TRBV4-1,TGCGCCAGCAGGCCACCGGGGGGGCCAGAGACCCAGTACTTC,CASRPPGGPETQYF
TRBD2,TRBJ2-1,NA,TRBV6-5,TGTGCCAGCCTACTAGCGGGGGGTAGGAATGAGCAGTTCTTC,CASLLAGGRNEQFF
TRBD1,TRBJ2-7,NA,TRBV30,TGTGCCTGGAAACACAGGGGTGGGTACGAGCAGTACTTC,CAWKHRGGYEQYF
TRBD2,TRBJ2-1,once,TRBV7-2,TGTGCCAGCAGCAGGGGGACTAGCGGGAATGAGCAGTTCTTC,CASSRGTSGNEQFF
NA,TRBJ2-5,NA,TRBV5-1,TGCGCCAGCAGTTTTGGAGGGAGAGAGACCCAGTACTTC,CASSFGGRETQYF
TRBD2,TRBJ2-5,NA,TRBV6-5,TGTGCCAGCAGCGGGACTAGCGGGTCTGGGGCCCAGTACTTC,CASSGTSGSGAQYF
TRBD1,TRBJ1-5,NA,TRBV7-8,TGTGCCAGCAGCTTATACAGGGGGCGCGGGAATCAGCCCCAGCATTTT,CASSLYRGRGNQPQHF
TRBD2,TRBJ2-1,NA,TRBV16,TGTGCCAGCAGCCAAGTCAGGACTAGCCCCTACAATGAGCAGTTCTTC,CASSQVRTSPYNEQFF
TRBD1,TRBJ2-6,NA,TRBV4-2,TGTGCCAGCAGCCCGTCGACAGGGATCATCTCTGGGGCCAACGGCCTGACTTTC,CASSPSTGIISGANGLTF
NA,TRBJ1-2,NA,TRBV7-9,TGTTCCAGCAGCTCGGACTTTGGGTATGGCTACACCTTC,CSSSSDFGYGYTF
TRBD1,TRBJ2-7,NA,TRBV4-3,TGCGCCAGCAGCCAAGAACCGGGACAGGGCCAGCAGTACTTC,CASSQEPGQGQQYF